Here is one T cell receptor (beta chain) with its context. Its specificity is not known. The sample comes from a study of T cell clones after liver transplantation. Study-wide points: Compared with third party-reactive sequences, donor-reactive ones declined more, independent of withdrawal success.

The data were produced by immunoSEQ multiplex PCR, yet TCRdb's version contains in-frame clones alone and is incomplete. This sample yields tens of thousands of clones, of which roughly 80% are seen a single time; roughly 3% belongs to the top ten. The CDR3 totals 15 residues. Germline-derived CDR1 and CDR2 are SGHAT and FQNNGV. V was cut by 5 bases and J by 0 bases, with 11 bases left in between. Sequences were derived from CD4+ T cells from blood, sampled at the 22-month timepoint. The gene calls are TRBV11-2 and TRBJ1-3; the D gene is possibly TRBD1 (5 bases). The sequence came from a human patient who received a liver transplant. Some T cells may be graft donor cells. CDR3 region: CASSEWGGSGNTIYF. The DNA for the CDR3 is TGTGCCAGCAGCGAGTGGGGGGGCTCTGGAAACACCATATATTTT.